This is a list of T cell receptor beta chains from one sample in a study of shared clonotypes between healthy human individuals. Sequenced by immunoSEQ multiplex PCR; TCRdb stores in-frame clones only, minus some. Of over 700,000 clones listed, over 60% were seen once; the top ten hold approximately 1.7%. What was sequenced was memory CD4+ T cells sorted from blood. Receptor source: a woman aged 25 to 39 in good health. The CDR3 runs from the conserved cysteine through the conserved F or W. D genes are given only for firm matches. Clone sizes are given selectively: once, few, many, or a class where the clone is expanded.

TRBV29-1	few	TRBJ2-5	TRBD2	CSVPPGGTQTQYF	TGCAGCGTACCCCCGGGAGGGACACAGACCCAGTACTTC
TRBV5-6	NA	TRBJ2-5	TRBD2	CASSLGLADRDQYF	TGTGCCAGCAGCTTGGGACTAGCGGACCGGGACCAGTACTTC
TRBV19	NA	TRBJ1-3	NA	CASKAGAVTGNTIYF	TGTGCCAGTAAAGCGGGGGCCGTCACTGGAAACACCATATATTTT
TRBV4-2	NA	TRBJ2-2	NA	CASSQDFGGMNTGELFF	TGTGCCAGCAGCCAAGATTTTGGCGGGATGAACACCGGGGAGCTGTTTTTT
TRBV20-1	NA	TRBJ2-1	NA	CSARNGDEQFF	TGCAGTGCTAGAAACGGTGATGAGCAGTTCTTC
TRBV11-2	NA	TRBJ2-5	NA	CASSLRVLGETQYF	TGTGCCAGCAGCTTACGGGTCCTGGGGGAGACCCAGTACTTC
TRBV28	few	TRBJ2-7	NA	CASSPLLVGGKGCEQYF	TGTGCCAGCAGTCCCCTTCTAGTGGGCGGGAAGGGGTGCGAGCAGTACTTC
TRBV5-1	NA	TRBJ2-3	NA	CASSFGTLTDTQYF	TGCGCCAGCAGCTTCGGGACGTTGACAGATACGCAGTATTTT
TRBV28	NA	TRBJ2-3	TRBD2	CASSLTSGGLSTDTQYF	TGTGCCAGCAGTTTAACTAGCGGGGGCCTTAGCACAGATACGCAGTATTTT
TRBV27	NA	TRBJ1-2	TRBD1	CASSRQGAAYGYTF	TGTGCCAGCAGCCGACAGGGGGCGGCCTATGGCTACACCTTC
TRBV15	NA	TRBJ1-5	TRBD1	CATKTERADRWGNSNQPQHF	TGTGCCACCAAAACAGAGAGAGCGGACAGGTGGGGAAATAGCAATCAGCCCCAGCATTTT
TRBV4-2	few	TRBJ2-1	NA	CASSQRIGNEQFF	TGTGCCAGCAGCCAAAGGATAGGCAATGAGCAGTTCTTC
TRBV27	NA	TRBJ2-1	TRBD2	CASSSLTSGRIGGEQFF	TGTGCCAGCAGTTCCCTGACTAGCGGGAGGATTGGAGGTGAGCAGTTCTTC
TRBV6-1	NA	TRBJ1-3	NA	CASSDQGHSSGNTIYF	TGTGCCAGCAGTGATCAGGGCCACAGCTCTGGAAACACCATATATTTT
TRBV19	NA	TRBJ2-2	NA	CASSVDFLLGGELFF	TGTGCCAGTAGTGTCGACTTCCTATTAGGCGGGGAGCTGTTTTTT
TRBV15	NA	TRBJ2-1	TRBD2	CATRASGRASSYNEQFF	TGTGCCACCAGGGCTAGCGGGAGGGCATCCTCCTACAATGAGCAGTTCTTC
TRBV6-1	NA	TRBJ2-1	NA	CASSEIQSSYNEQFF	TGTGCCAGCAGTGAAATACAGAGCTCCTACAATGAGCAGTTCTTC
TRBV9	NA	TRBJ2-7	NA	CASSASTTSRRSSYEQYF	TGTGCCAGCAGCGCCTCAACGACCTCGCGGAGAAGCTCCTACGAGCAGTACTTC
TRBV20-1	NA	TRBJ1-2	NA	CSAREGTGYTF	TGCAGTGCTAGAGAGGGGACTGGCTACACCTTC
TRBV18	once	TRBJ2-6	TRBD1	CASSPNRQGEFSGANVLTF	TGTGCCAGCTCTCCCAATCGACAGGGAGAGTTCTCTGGGGCCAACGTCCTGACTTTC
TRBV5-4	NA	TRBJ2-3	NA	CASSADLSLSTDTQYF	TGTGCCAGCAGCGCGGATCTGAGCTTAAGCACAGATACGCAGTATTTT
TRBV5-4	NA	TRBJ1-1	TRBD1	CASSDRDREGEAFF	TGTGCCAGCAGCGATCGGGACAGGGAGGGTGAAGCTTTCTTT
TRBV10-1	NA	TRBJ2-1	NA	CASSSIADKTYNEQFF	TGCGCCAGCAGTTCTATAGCGGATAAGACCTACAATGAGCAGTTCTTC
TRBV5-1	NA	TRBJ2-7	NA	CASSTPGPPYEQYF	TGCGCCAGCAGCACCCCAGGGCCTCCCTACGAGCAGTACTTC
TRBV2	NA	TRBJ2-2	TRBD2	CATRLAGDPGELFF	TGTGCCACCCGACTAGCGGGAGACCCCGGGGAGCTGTTTTTT
TRBV11-2	NA	TRBJ1-1	NA	CASSLVGITEAFF	TGTGCCAGCAGCTTAGTGGGCATCACTGAAGCTTTCTTT
TRBV19	NA	TRBJ2-7	TRBD1	CASSIKYGQGSREQYF	TGTGCCAGTAGTATAAAATACGGACAGGGGTCGAGGGAGCAGTACTTC
TRBV6-1	NA	TRBJ1-3	NA	CASSERRGWTTIYF	TGTGCCAGCAGTGAACGGAGAGGGTGGACCACCATATATTTT
TRBV6-5	NA	TRBJ1-2	NA	CASSYSGTWGFYGYTF	TGTGCCAGCAGTTACTCCGGGACATGGGGATTCTATGGCTACACCTTC
TRBV5-4	NA	TRBJ2-2	NA	CASSLARGAAGELFF	TGTGCCAGCAGCTTGGCCAGGGGGGCCGCCGGGGAGCTGTTTTTT
TRBV18	many	TRBJ2-4	TRBD1	CASSNTGGLNIQYF	TGTGCCAGCTCAAATACAGGGGGCCTAAACATTCAGTACTTC
TRBV9	NA	TRBJ2-1	TRBD1	CASSVSRGRPPDEQFF	TGTGCCAGCAGCGTATCAAGGGGGCGACCCCCAGATGAGCAGTTCTTC
TRBV25-1	NA	TRBJ1-2	NA	CASSEAGAGGYTF	TGTGCCAGCAGTGAAGCGGGGGCGGGCGGCTACACCTTC
TRBV6-1	NA	TRBJ1-4	TRBD1	CASGGQTYNEKLFF	TGTGCCAGCGGGGGACAGACCTATAATGAAAAACTGTTTTTT
TRBV2	NA	TRBJ2-1	NA	CASSEEGGDYNEQFF	TGTGCCAGCAGTGAAGAGGGGGGGGATTACAATGAGCAGTTCTTC
TRBV28	many	TRBJ2-7	NA	CASGPYEQYF	TGTGCCAGCGGGCCCTACGAGCAGTACTTC
TRBV28	NA	TRBJ2-7	TRBD1	CASRPGQGAIGSYEQYF	TGTGCCAGTAGACCGGGACAGGGGGCAATTGGCTCCTACGAGCAGTACTTC
TRBV4-2	NA	TRBJ2-7	TRBD2	CASSLGPPAGVYYEQYF	TGTGCCAGCAGCCTAGGGCCCCCAGCGGGAGTGTATTACGAGCAGTACTTC
TRBV7-3	NA	TRBJ2-3	TRBD2	CASSPAPWREDTDTQYF	TGTGCCAGCAGCCCCGCCCCCTGGCGGGAGGACACAGATACGCAGTATTTT
TRBV5-1	NA	TRBJ2-1	NA	CASSWGSGLSYNEQFF	TGCGCCAGCAGCTGGGGCAGCGGCCTCTCCTACAATGAGCAGTTCTTC
TRBV7-2	NA	TRBJ2-1	NA	CASSLAQGSYNEQFF	TGTGCCAGCAGCTTAGCTCAGGGCTCCTACAATGAGCAGTTCTTC
TRBV5-1	NA	TRBJ2-3	TRBD2	CASSLLAGLSTDTQYF	TGCGCCAGCAGCTTGCTAGCGGGGCTGAGCACAGATACGCAGTATTTT
TRBV10-2	NA	TRBJ2-3	NA	CASSSVADTQYF	TGCGCCAGCAGTAGCGTGGCAGATACGCAGTATTTT
TRBV28	NA	TRBJ2-5	TRBD2	CASSRTSGRAEFQETQYF	TGTGCCAGCAGCAGGACTAGCGGGAGGGCCGAGTTCCAAGAGACCCAGTACTTC
TRBV19	NA	TRBJ2-1	TRBD2	CASSIVASGSYNEQFF	TGTGCCAGTAGTATAGTTGCTAGCGGGAGCTACAATGAGCAGTTCTTC
TRBV10-1	NA	TRBJ2-7	NA	CATNRSYQNYEQYF	TGCGCCACAAACAGGAGTTATCAAAACTACGAGCAGTACTTC
TRBV28	once	TRBJ1-5	NA	CASSLRGALKGQPQHF	TGTGCCAGCAGTTTAAGGGGGGCCCTCAAGGGACAGCCCCAGCATTTT
TRBV5-1	many	TRBJ2-3	NA	CASSLGQLDTQYF	TGCGCCAGCAGCTTGGGACAGCTAGATACGCAGTATTTT
TRBV6-1	few	TRBJ2-3	TRBD2	CASSEAGTSIPSTDTQYF	TGTGCCAGCAGTGAAGCGGGGACTAGCATCCCCTCCACAGATACGCAGTATTTT
TRBV5-1	NA	TRBJ2-1	NA	CASSPGQEGHNEQFF	TGCGCCAGCAGCCCCGGTCAGGAAGGTCACAATGAGCAGTTCTTC
TRBV4-2	NA	TRBJ2-7	TRBD2	CASSQGLADYEQYF	TGTGCCAGCAGCCAAGGACTAGCGGACTACGAGCAGTACTTC